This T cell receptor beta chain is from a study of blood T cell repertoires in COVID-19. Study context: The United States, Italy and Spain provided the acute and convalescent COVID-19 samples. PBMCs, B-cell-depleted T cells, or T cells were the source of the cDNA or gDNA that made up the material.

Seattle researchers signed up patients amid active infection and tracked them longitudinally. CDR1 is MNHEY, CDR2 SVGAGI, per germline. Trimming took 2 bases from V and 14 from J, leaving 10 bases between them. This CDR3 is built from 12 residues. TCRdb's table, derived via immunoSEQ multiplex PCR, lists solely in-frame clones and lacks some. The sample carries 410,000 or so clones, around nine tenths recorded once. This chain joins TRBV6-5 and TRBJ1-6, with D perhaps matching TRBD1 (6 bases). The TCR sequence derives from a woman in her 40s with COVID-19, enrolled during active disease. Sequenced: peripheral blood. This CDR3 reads CASSYRGGSLHF. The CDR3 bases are TGTGCCAGCAGTTACAGAGGGGGATCCCTCCACTTT.